The 20 T cell receptor beta chains presented below share a single source sample, sequenced in a study of control samples from healthy donors and cancer patients. Only in-frame clones appear in the TCRdb table, and some are missing; sequencing was by immunoSEQ multiplex PCR. The sample lists 35,000 to 45,000 clones; around 90% were seen once. Sequencing was performed on PBMCs. The receptors here all came from a woman aged 40-49 years with head and neck cancer.

The gene calls are TRBV20-1 and TRBJ2-3; D remains unclear. CDR1 is DFQATT and CDR2 is SNEGSKA in the germline V gene (reference sequence). The CDR3 spans 10 residues. V was pared by 3 bases and J by 11 bases, with 9 bases between. CDR3 coding DNA: TGCAGTGCTAGGGTCATAAGGCAGTATTTT. This sequence encodes CSARVIRQYF.

The V call is TRBV4-1, the J call TRBJ2-7; no clear D. CDR3 length equals 16 residues. Germline values: CDR1 MGHRA, CDR2 YSYEKL. V was shortened by 1 base and J by 3 bases, with 16 bases between the two germline ends. For the CDR3, the DNA is TGCGCCAGCAGCCAAGTTTGGGGAAAAGGGTTCTACGAGCAGTACTTC. Protein: CASSQVWGKGFYEQYF.

There are a few counts of this clone. The CDR3 region is CASRLTSPSGRGVETQYF. The CDR3, as DNA: TGCGCCAGCAGACTGACTTCACCGAGCGGGAGGGGGGTGGAGACCCAGTACTTC. The chain joins TRBV5-1 to TRBJ2-5; 10 bases are a match to TRBD2. CDR3 length equals 18 residues. With 5 bases clipped from V and 5 bases from J, the junction kept 18 bases outside the gene matches. Germline V gene data show CDR1 as SGHRS and CDR2 as YFSETQ. Based on the CDR3 plus reference TRBV5-1 and TRBJ2-5, the full variable domain is KAGVTQTPRYLIKTRGQQVTLSCSPISGHRSVSWYQQTPGQGLQFLFEYFSETQRNKGNFPGRFSGRQFSNSRSEMNVSTLELGDSALYLCASRLTSPSGRGVETQYFGPGTRLLVL.

The chain links TRBV5-1 to TRBJ2-3, with 7 bases lining up with TRBD2. The trim removed 4 bases at V and 2 bases at J, leaving 7 bases unmatched. Germline V gene data show CDR1 as SGHRS and CDR2 as YFSETQ. This CDR3 spans 15 amino acids. This CDR3 is CASSSFGGNTDTQYF. The CDR3 DNA follows: TGCGCCAGCAGCAGTTTCGGGGGGAACACAGATACGCAGTATTTT.

The chain carries TRBV2 and TRBJ2-1, with 10 nucleotides matching TRBD2. V dropped 9 bases and J dropped 3; count of bases not matched to a gene: 20. CDR3 length: 19 amino acids. Germline V lookup: CDR1 SNHLY, CDR2 FYNNEI. DNA for the CDR3: TGTGCCAGTAGACGACCGACTAGCGGGCCTCCGACGAACTACAATGAGCAGTTCTTC. This sequence encodes CASRRPTSGPPTNYNEQFF.

The V and J genes are TRBV18 and TRBJ1-5; TRBD1 matches 8 bases. This CDR3 has 13 amino acids. The ends lost 3 bases at V and 6 bases at J; junction bases unmatched: 1. Germline V lookup: CDR1 KGHSH, CDR2 LQKENI. Here the CDR3 reads CASSPDRVQPQHF. The DNA for the CDR3 is TGTGCCAGCTCACCGGACAGGGTTCAGCCCCAGCATTTT. Using reference TRBV18 and TRBJ1-5 for the parts outside the CDR3, the full variable domain is NAGVMQNPRHLVRRRGQEARLRCSPMKGHSHVYWYRQLPEEGLKFMVYLQKENIIDESGMPKERFSAEFPKEGPSILRIQQVVRGDSAAYFCASSPDRVQPQHFGDGTRLSIL.

The chain carries TRBV3-1 (or the pseudogene TRBV3-2) and TRBJ1-2, with 11 bases matching TRBD1. Losses at the gene ends were 4 bases for V and 4 bases for J; bases not matched to a gene: 8. Germline assignment: CDR1 LGHDT and CDR2 YNNKEL (reference sequence). This CDR3 spans 16 amino acids. The CDR3 here is CASSPSPGQGGYGYTF. The CDR3 bases are TGTGCCAGCAGCCCCTCCCCGGGACAGGGGGGCTATGGCTACACCTTC.

The chain recombines TRBV18 with TRBJ2-2, with unresolved D. The V end lost 2 bases, the J end lost 1 base, and 14 bases lay between the germline ends. This CDR3 contains 17 residues. Per germline, CDR1 KGHSH and CDR2 LQKENI. The CDR3 DNA is TGTGCCAGCTCACCAAAAGCCGCCGCGAGGAACACCGGGGAGCTGTTTTTT. Its translation: CASSPKAAARNTGELFF.

As concerns this clone: This sample includes further DNA sequences coding for the same CDR3. V is TRBV18 and J is TRBJ1-4; 11 nucleotides agree with TRBD1. Trimming cost V 0 bases and J 6 bases; bases outside gene matches: 0. Germline V gives CDR1 KGHSH, CDR2 LQKENI. The CDR3 has 15 residues. CDR3 in amino acids: CASSPPDRGHEKLFF. The DNA of the CDR3 is TGTGCCAGCTCACCACCGGACAGGGGGCATGAAAAACTGTTTTTT.

Note on this clone: Within the sample, other DNA sequences also encode this same CDR3. V usage is TRBV29-1 and J usage is TRBJ2-5; D gene unclear. Germline assignment: CDR1 SQVTM and CDR2 ANQGSEA. V lost 3 bases and J 5 bases, leaving 19 bases between the germline ends. The CDR3 runs 15 residues. CDR3 loop: CSVDDPGPRRETQYF. CDR3 bases: TGCAGCGTTGATGATCCGGGTCCCCGGCGGGAGACCCAGTACTTC.

The chain couples TRBV5-1 to TRBJ2-6; TRBD1 matches at 8 bases. The germline gives CDR1 SGHRS, CDR2 YFSETQ. The CDR3 is made up of 18 amino acids. J lost 1 base, V lost 3 bases, and 9 bases had no gene match. The CDR3 DNA sequence: TGCGCCAGCAGCTCCTCGGGGACAGGTGTGTCTGGGGCCAACGTCCTGACTTTC. This encodes CASSSSGTGVSGANVLTF.

This clone appeared a few times. The chain recombines TRBV27 with TRBJ1-2; 12 nucleotides match TRBD1. Germline lookup yields CDR1 MNHEY and CDR2 SMNVEV (reference sequence). Trimming took 4 bases from V and 3 from J; bases not matched to a gene: 9. The CDR3 is made up of 17 amino acids. This CDR3 reads CASSSRDRGRLDYGYTF. CDR3 in DNA: TGTGCCAGCAGTTCCCGGGACAGGGGGCGCTTGGACTATGGCTACACCTTC.

The gene calls are TRBV6-5 and TRBJ1-5, with 8 positions matching TRBD1. V shed 6 bases and J 4 bases; nucleotides not matched to a gene: 8. In germline, CDR1 is MNHEY, CDR2 SVGAGI. The CDR3 extends over 15 amino acids. CDR3 loop: CASSHGQGSNQPQHF. The CDR3 bases are TGTGCCAGCAGCCACGGACAGGGTTCAAATCAGCCCCAGCATTTT.

The chain uses TRBV6-1 and TRBJ1-1, with D possibly matching TRBD1 (5 bases). Germline-derived CDR1 and CDR2 are MNHNS and SASEGT. The CDR3 has 13 residues. V was cut by 3 bases and J by 11 bases, with 16 bases left in between. The CDR3 coding sequence is TGTGCCAGCAGTGAGGGACGGGGGGTGGATGCTTTCTTT. Translating gives CASSEGRGVDAFF.

The chain has TRBV28 and TRBJ2-1, with 12 bases fitting TRBD2. CDR1 and CDR2 (germline): MDHEN, SYDVKM. The trim removed 7 bases at V and 2 bases at J, leaving 6 bases unmatched. The CDR3 contains 16 residues. CDR3 bases: TGTGCCAGCAAGCCTAGCGGGAGGGTTGCCTACAATGAGCAGTTCTTC. This sequence encodes CASKPSGRVAYNEQFF.

The chain carries TRBV5-1 and TRBJ2-3; D is unclear. CDR1 and CDR2 from the germline V gene are SGHRS and YFSETQ. The CDR3 is 14 residues long. V lost 5 bases to trimming and J lost 5 bases, with 15 bases between them. The CDR3 here is CASRGDRSLDTQYF. For the CDR3, the DNA is TGCGCCAGCAGAGGCGACCGGTCCTTAGATACGCAGTATTTT.

The chain recombines TRBV3-1 (or the pseudogene TRBV3-2) with TRBJ2-2; 12 bases are shared with TRBD2. Germline V gene lookup returns CDR1 LGHDT and CDR2 YNNKEL (reference sequence). The CDR3 is 17 residues long. Trimming took 0 bases from V and 7 from J; bases not matched to a gene: 6. This CDR3 is CASSQDLAGGPGGELFF. CDR3 DNA sequence: TGTGCCAGCAGCCAAGATCTAGCGGGGGGGCCTGGCGGGGAGCTGTTTTTT.

The V gene is TRBV3-1 (or the pseudogene TRBV3-2), the J gene TRBJ2-3, with 9 positions matching TRBD2. Germline CDR1 reads LGHDT; CDR2 reads YNNKEL (reference sequence). Unmatched junction bases numbered 7, after V lost 0 bases and J lost 12 bases. This CDR3 region has 14 residues. CDR3 region: CASSQDLTSGPQYF. The CDR3 DNA is TGTGCCAGCAGCCAAGATCTAACTAGCGGGCCACAGTATTTT.

This clone came up a few times. The J gene is TRBJ1-2, the V gene TRBV5-1, with TRBD1 as a possible D gene (6 bases). Germline CDR1 reads SGHRS; CDR2 reads YFSETQ. The V end lost 3 bases, the J end lost 2 bases, and 14 bases lay between the germline ends. The CDR3 extends over 15 amino acids. Here the CDR3 reads CASSWGGGANYGYTF. CDR3 sequence (DNA): TGCGCCAGCAGCTGGGGAGGGGGAGCAAACTATGGCTACACCTTC.

This chain joins TRBV7-8 and TRBJ2-7, with 10 bases identical to TRBD2. V lost 1 base and J lost 2; bases outside the gene matches: 11. CDR1 is SGHVS, CDR2 FQNEAQ, per germline. The CDR3 is made up of 18 amino acids. CDR3 DNA sequence: TGTGCCAGCAGCTTAGAACCTGTATTCCTAGCGGGAGCCTACGAGCAGTACTTC. Translated: CASSLEPVFLAGAYEQYF.